Listed below are T cell receptor beta chains from one sample, sequenced in a study of control samples from healthy donors and cancer patients. The assay was immunoSEQ multiplex PCR, and TCRdb's table has in-frame clones only and misses some. Of some 130,000 clones in the sample, 75% to 95% were seen once. The sequencing input was blood. These receptors all come from a man aged 40-50 years in good health. Each CDR3 is given with its conserved first and last residue. The D gene is left open where the match is weak.

D	V	J	CDR3	DNA
.	TRBV5-4	TRBJ1-2	CASSWGGNYGYTF	TGTGCCAGCTCCTGGGGGGGAAACTATGGCTACACCTTC
.	TRBV6-5	TRBJ2-5	CASRGARGWETQYF	TGTGCCAGCAGGGGAGCCCGGGGGTGGGAGACCCAGTACTTC
.	TRBV5-8	TRBJ2-1	CASSWEGVEQFF	TGTGCCAGCAGCTGGGAGGGGGTTGAGCAGTTCTTC
.	TRBV11-2	TRBJ2-7	CASSLGAGSYEQYF	TGTGCCAGCAGCTTAGGTGCAGGATCCTACGAGCAGTACTTC
.	TRBV11-1	TRBJ1-1	CASSLAFLPGVAFF	TGTGCCAGCAGCTTAGCCTTTTTGCCGGGAGTGGCTTTCTTT
.	TRBV6-6	TRBJ1-5	CASSPPRGRGNNQPQHF	TGTGCCAGCAGTCCCCCGCGGGGCAGGGGCAACAATCAGCCCCAGCATTTT
.	TRBV28	TRBJ2-5	CASRASRRARETQYF	TGTGCCAGCAGGGCTAGCAGAAGGGCGCGAGAGACCCAGTACTTC
.	TRBV29-1	TRBJ2-7	CSLADRLYEQYF	TGCAGCCTTGCAGACAGATTATACGAGCAGTACTTC
TRBD1	TRBV6-6	TRBJ2-7	CASSPPGQLYEQYF	TGTGCCAGCAGTCCCCCGGGACAGCTCTACGAGCAGTACTTC
.	TRBV5-1	TRBJ1-4	CASQEGATNEKLFF	TGCGCCTCTCAAGAGGGGGCAACTAATGAAAAACTGTTTTTT
TRBD2	TRBV7-9	TRBJ2-2	CASSRTSGGAGGELFF	TGTGCCAGCAGCCGGACTAGCGGGGGGGCCGGCGGGGAGCTGTTTTTT
.	TRBV27	TRBJ2-7	CASSSSFGPYEQYF	TGTGCCAGCAGTTCTAGTTTTGGCCCCTACGAGCAGTACTTC
TRBD1	TRBV7-8	TRBJ1-2	CASSTRGTGDYGYTF	TGTGCCAGCAGCACAAGAGGGACAGGGGACTATGGCTACACCTTC
.	TRBV19	TRBJ1-1	CASSIGGWNTEAFF	TGTGCCAGTAGTATTGGTGGGTGGAACACTGAAGCTTTCTTT
TRBD2	TRBV7-6	TRBJ2-3	CASRASGGTDTQYF	TGTGCCAGCAGGGCTAGCGGGGGTACAGATACGCAGTATTTT
.	TRBV7-9	TRBJ2-5	CASSSDWGPQYF	TGTGCCAGCAGCTCGGACTGGGGGCCCCAGTACTTC
TRBD2	TRBV5-1	TRBJ2-3	CASSLGLAGDFTDTQYF	TGCGCCAGCAGCTTGGGACTAGCGGGGGACTTCACAGATACGCAGTATTTT
TRBD1	TRBV11-2	TRBJ2-3	CASSPGQGTDTQYF	TGTGCCAGCAGCCCTGGACAGGGCACAGATACGCAGTATTTT
.	TRBV5-8	TRBJ1-2	CASSLGQGFYGYTF	TGTGCCAGCAGCTTAGGGCAGGGTTTTTATGGCTACACCTTC
TRBD1	TRBV19	TRBJ1-2	CASSVGQAGNGYTF	TGTGCCAGTAGTGTCGGACAGGCGGGAAATGGCTACACCTTC
TRBD2	TRBV5-1	TRBJ2-5	CASSLGLAGGQETQYF	TGCGCCAGCAGCTTGGGACTAGCGGGGGGGCAAGAGACCCAGTACTTC
TRBD2	TRBV2	TRBJ2-1	CASSGFGTSGGEYSSYNEQFF	TGTGCCAGCAGTGGGTTCGGGACTAGCGGGGGGGAATATAGCTCCTACAATGAGCAGTTCTTC
.	TRBV25-1	TRBJ1-3	CASTPDVHGMNTIYF	TGTGCCAGCACCCCGGACGTCCATGGGATGAACACCATATATTTT
.	TRBV27	TRBJ1-1	CASSFTGNTEAFF	TGTGCCAGCAGTTTCACAGGGAACACTGAAGCTTTCTTT
TRBD1	TRBV6-6	TRBJ2-7	CASRSFGQGSYEQYF	TGTGCCAGCAGGTCCTTTGGACAGGGGTCCTACGAGCAGTACTTC
.	TRBV28	TRBJ1-1	CASSDNGWTEAFF	TGTGCCAGCAGCGACAACGGATGGACTGAAGCTTTCTTT
TRBD1	TRBV5-1	TRBJ2-3	CASSPGQGIGDTQYF	TGCGCCAGCAGCCCCGGACAGGGAATCGGAGATACGCAGTATTTT
.	TRBV7-9	TRBJ2-1	CATGPSYNEQFF	TGTGCCACAGGGCCGTCCTACAATGAGCAGTTCTTC